This T cell receptor (beta chain) was recovered during a study of technical replicates of blood from a few donors. Using immunoSEQ multiplex PCR, the repertoire was profiled, and TCRdb retains in-frame clones only, with some absent. The sample gives nearly 80,000 clones, 85% to 95% of which show up once; 0.35% to 0.45% is in the top ten. V shed 5 bases and J 5 bases; nucleotides not matched to a gene: 12. CDR3 length: 15 amino acids. Germline lookup yields CDR1 SGHTA and CDR2 FQGNSA. The chain has TRBV7-2 and TRBJ2-7, with TRBD1 matching 7 bases. The specimen was T cells isolated from PBMCs. This receptor was identified in a human donor in good health. DNA for the CDR3: TGTGCCAGCAGCCAAGACAGGGATCAGGCTGACGAGCAGTACTTC. This codes for CASSQDRDQADEQYF. Combining the CDR3 with reference TRBV7-2 and TRBJ2-7 gives the whole variable domain GAGVSQSPSNKVTEKGKDVELRCDPISGHTALYWYRQSLGQGLEFLIYFQGNSAPDKSGLPSDRFSAERTGGSVSTLTIQRTQQEDSAVYLCASSQDRDQADEQYFGPGTRLTVT.